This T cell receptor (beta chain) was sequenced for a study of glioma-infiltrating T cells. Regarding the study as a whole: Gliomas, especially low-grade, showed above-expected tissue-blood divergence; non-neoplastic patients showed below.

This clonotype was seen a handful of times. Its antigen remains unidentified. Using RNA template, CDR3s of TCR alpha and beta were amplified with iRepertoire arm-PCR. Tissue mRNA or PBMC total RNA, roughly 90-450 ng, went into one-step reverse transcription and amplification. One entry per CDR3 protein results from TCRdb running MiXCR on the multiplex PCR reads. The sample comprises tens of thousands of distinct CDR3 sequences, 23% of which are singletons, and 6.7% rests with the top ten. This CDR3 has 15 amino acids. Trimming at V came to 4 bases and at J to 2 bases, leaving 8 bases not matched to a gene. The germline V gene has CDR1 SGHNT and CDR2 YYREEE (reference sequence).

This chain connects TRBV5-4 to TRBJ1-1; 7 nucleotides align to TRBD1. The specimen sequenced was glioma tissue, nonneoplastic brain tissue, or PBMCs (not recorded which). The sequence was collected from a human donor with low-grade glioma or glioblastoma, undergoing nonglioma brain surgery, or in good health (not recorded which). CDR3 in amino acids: CASSDPGQQNTEAFF. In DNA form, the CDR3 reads TGTGCCAGCAGCGACCCGGGACAGCAAAACACTGAAGCTTTCTTT.